This passage covers 20 T cell receptor beta chains from one sample sequenced in a study of beta chain bispecific antibodies for T cell cancers. Blood mononuclear cells were expanded for 3 days using either OKT3 anti-CD3 antibody or CD3/CD28 beads. Study-level findings and limits: The leukemia cells, rather than normal T cells, gave most of the targeted TRBV signal. Versus anti-CD19, anti-TRBV12 exposure cut the TRBV12-3 share of TRBV signal by 97% to 99%.

These TCRs' antigens remain unknown. TCRdb ran MiXCR on the 5' RACE reads and lists one entry per CDR3 protein. The repertoire holds roughly 19,000 distinct CDR3 sequences, with 2% to 2.5% as singletons. The sequencing here drew on healthy donor T cells cultured with leukemia cells, taken from a culture containing a bispecific antibody targeting TCR Vbeta12. The receptors were sampled from a human donor in good health. Some clones in this sample may be carry-over from other donors' samples.

This clonotype was counted ten times or more. The V gene is TRBV10-3, the J gene TRBJ2-1, with 7 bases fitting TRBD1. Losses at the gene ends were 4 bases for V and 5 bases for J; bases not matched to a gene: 2. This CDR3 is built from 13 residues. Germline assignment: CDR1 ENHRY and CDR2 SYGVKD. The chain's CDR3 is CAISGTGNNEQFF. CDR3 nucleotides: TGTGCCATCAGTGGGACAGGCAACAATGAGCAGTTCTTC.

This clonotype was observed many times. V gene TRBV11-2 combines with J gene TRBJ2-5; D is undetermined. Germline V gives CDR1 SGHAT, CDR2 FQNNGV. The V end was cut by 4 bases, the J end by 7 bases, with 7 bases between. CDR3 length: 11 residues. For the CDR3, the DNA is TGTGCCAGCAGCTATCGCGGGACCCAGTACTTC. As protein: CASSYRGTQYF.

Many counts were recorded for this clonotype. The gene calls are TRBV6-5 and TRBJ1-4; D is undetermined. Germline assignment: CDR1 MNHEY and CDR2 SVGAGI. Trimming left V 4 bases short and J 0 bases short, with 6 bases between. This CDR3 is built from 14 residues. The CDR3 DNA follows: TGTGCCAGCAGTTTGGTGGCAACTAATGAAAAACTGTTTTTT. Protein product: CASSLVATNEKLFF.

Many counts were recorded for this clonotype. The chain links TRBV20-1 to TRBJ2-5, with D perhaps TRBD1 (5 bases). V was pared by 0 bases and J by 5 bases, with 10 bases between. From germline, CDR1 is DFQATT and CDR2 SNEGSKA (reference sequence). CDR3 length: 13 residues. The CDR3 region is CSAREEGDETQYF. The CDR3 DNA sequence: TGCAGTGCTAGAGAGGAAGGGGATGAGACCCAGTACTTC.

This clonotype occurred many times. The gene calls are TRBV7-6 and TRBJ2-7, with 10 bases identical to TRBD1. The V segment lost 1 base and the J segment 3 bases; nucleotides outside the gene matches: 3. This CDR3 is 15 amino acids long. Germline CDR1 and CDR2: SGHVS and FNYEAQ. CDR3 region: CASSLGTGGVYEQYF. DNA of the CDR3: TGTGCCAGCAGCTTAGGGACAGGGGGAGTCTACGAGCAGTACTTC.

This clonotype was recorded many times. The chain uses TRBV5-1 and TRBJ2-5; D might be TRBD1 (5 bases). V lost 2 bases to trimming and J lost 3 bases, with 11 bases between them. The CDR3 length is 14 residues. The germline V gene encodes CDR1 SGHRS and CDR2 YFSETQ. This chain's CDR3 is CASSFSRVEETQYF. The CDR3 nucleotides are TGCGCCAGCAGCTTTTCCAGGGTCGAAGAGACCCAGTACTTC. The whole variable domain, filled in from reference TRBV5-1 and TRBJ2-5, reads KAGVTQTPRYLIKTRGQQVTLSCSPISGHRSVSWYQQTPGQGLQFLFEYFSETQRNKGNFPGRFSGRQFSNSRSEMNVSTLELGDSALYLCASSFSRVEETQYFGPGTRLLVL.

This clonotype was observed at least ten times. V is TRBV29-1 and J is TRBJ2-3; D might be TRBD1 (5 bases). V was cut by 8 bases and J by 1 base, with 13 bases left in between. Per germline, CDR1 SQVTM and CDR2 ANQGSEA. CDR3 length: 13 residues. For the CDR3, the DNA is TGCAGCACCCGGTTGGGGCGCACAGATACGCAGTATTTT. Translating gives CSTRLGRTDTQYF.

Only a few counts were recorded for this clonotype. The chain combines TRBV7-2 with TRBJ1-5; D is perhaps TRBD1 (6 bases). The ends were cut back, 0 bases at V and 4 bases at J, with 7 bases in the middle. Per the germline V gene, CDR1 is SGHTA and CDR2 is FQGNSA. The CDR3 loop spans 14 amino acids. This CDR3 is CASSLATGNQPQHF. DNA of the CDR3: TGTGCCAGCAGCTTAGCAACAGGGAATCAGCCCCAGCATTTT.

This clonotype was picked up many times. This chain joins TRBV19 and TRBJ2-1; D is unresolved. The CDR3 spans 11 residues. Deletions cut 8 bases from V and 8 bases from J, with 10 bases between. Germline values: CDR1 LNHDA, CDR2 SQIVND (reference sequence). The CDR3 nucleotides are TGTGCCAGTTGGGATGGGGATGAGCAGTTCTTC. It translates to CASWDGDEQFF.

This clonotype was recorded at least ten times. The chain employs TRBV13 and TRBJ1-2, with TRBD1 matching over 8 bases. Germline V CDR1 and CDR2: PRHDT, FYEKMQ (reference sequence). This CDR3 comprises 14 residues. The ends lost 5 bases at V and 4 bases at J; junction bases unmatched: 6. CDR3 DNA: TGTGCCAGCAGCCCGGACAGGGACCCCTATGGCTACACCTTC. It codes for CASSPDRDPYGYTF.

In this sample, this clonotype turned up many times. The chain carries TRBV7-6 and TRBJ2-1; 8 bases agree with TRBD2. Germline values: CDR1 SGHVS, CDR2 FNYEAQ. The CDR3 totals 18 residues. V trimming: 1 base; J trimming: 0 bases; junction bases outside the gene matches: 8. CDR3 region: CASSLVAGLLSSYNEQFF. The CDR3 nucleotides are TGTGCCAGCAGCTTAGTAGCGGGGCTTTTAAGCTCCTACAATGAGCAGTTCTTC.

This clonotype counts as medium-sized. The V gene is TRBV12-2, the J gene TRBJ1-5. TRBV12-2 is termed a pseudogene. The CDR3 length is 17 residues. The CDR3 DNA reads as TGTGCAAGTCGCTTAGACGCATCAGGTTATAGCAATCAGCCCCAGCATTTT. The encoded protein is CASRLDASGYSNQPQHF.

This clonotype was seen at least ten times. The rearrangement joins TRBV28 to TRBJ1-4; TRBD1 matches at 7 bases. CDR3 length: 14 residues. Germline V gene sequence: CDR1 MDHEN, CDR2 SYDVKM. The V and J ends lost 5 bases and 3 bases, in that order; junction bases with no gene match: 3. The CDR3 DNA follows: TGTGCCAGCAGTCCCGGGACAGCTAATGAAAAACTGTTTTTT. Translation gives CASSPGTANEKLFF.

This clonotype has a count of ten or more. The chain is built from TRBV20-1 and TRBJ2-3, with 14 bases aligning to TRBD2. Unmatched junction bases numbered 13, after V lost 4 bases and J lost 4 bases. Looked up from germline, CDR1 is DFQATT and CDR2 is SNEGSKA (reference sequence). This CDR3 has 18 residues. Here the CDR3 DNA reads TGCAGTGCTACCGGACTAGCGGGGGGCCAAGCCCGGTCAGATACGCAGTATTTT. It encodes CSATGLAGGQARSDTQYF.

There are many counts of this clonotype. The rearrangement uses TRBV2 and TRBJ1-5; a weak D match, TRBD1 (5 bases). This CDR3 spans 14 amino acids. Germline-derived CDR1 and CDR2 are SNHLY and FYNNEI. The V gene lost 5 bases and the J gene lost 7 bases, with 15 bases spanning the gap. The CDR3 protein is CASSHEGLSQPQHF. CDR3 nucleotides: TGTGCCAGCAGTCATGAGGGGTTAAGCCAGCCCCAGCATTTT.

This clonotype was observed at least ten times. The chain couples TRBV2 to TRBJ2-2; tentative D call: TRBD2 (6 bases). This CDR3 region has 15 residues. Germline values: CDR1 SNHLY, CDR2 FYNNEI. Deletions cut 4 bases from V and 3 bases from J, with 12 bases between. The CDR3 loop is CASSGWGGDTGELFF. Written as DNA, the CDR3 is TGTGCCAGCAGTGGGTGGGGAGGCGACACCGGGGAGCTGTTTTTT.

This clonotype was seen repeatedly, ten times or more. The chain couples TRBV2 to TRBJ2-7; the match to TRBD1 covers 9 bases. The CDR3 has 15 amino acids. The ends lost 1 base at V and 7 bases at J; junction bases unmatched: 8. Germline V gives CDR1 SNHLY, CDR2 FYNNEI. CDR3 in amino acids: CASSEGGGTGPEQYF. As DNA, the CDR3 is TGTGCCAGCAGTGAAGGGGGCGGGACAGGGCCGGAGCAGTACTTC.

The table lists this clonotype with many counts. The chain uses TRBV12-3 or TRBV12-4 and TRBJ2-7, with 8 nucleotides matching TRBD2. V lost 3 bases to trimming and J lost 2 bases; unmatched junction nucleotides: 3. CDR3 size: 14 residues. The CDR3 is CASSFFGGAYEQYF. CDR3 nucleotide sequence: TGTGCCAGCAGTTTTTTCGGGGGGGCCTACGAGCAGTACTTC.

This clonotype was seen a few times. V gene TRBV4-1 combines with J gene TRBJ1-2; D ambiguous. The V gene lost 1 base and the J gene lost 2 bases, with 11 bases spanning the gap. The CDR3 covers 15 residues. Germline-derived CDR1 and CDR2 are MGHRA and YSYEKL. This CDR3 reads CASSQVGILNYGYTF. CDR3 in DNA: TGCGCCAGCAGCCAAGTAGGAATTCTAAACTATGGCTACACCTTC.

This clonotype has at least ten counts. The rearrangement joins TRBV10-2 to TRBJ2-5; D perhaps matches TRBD2 (6 bases). Germline loops: CDR1 WSHSY, CDR2 SAAADI. The V and J ends lost 2 bases and 2 bases respectively, with 12 bases between them. This CDR3 has 15 amino acids. CDR3 in DNA: TGCGCCAGCAGTGAGGCTGCGGGACTGCAAGAGACCCAGTACTTC. This gives the protein CASSEAAGLQETQYF.